This passage covers 10 T cell receptor beta chains from one sample sequenced in a study of blood T cell repertoires in COVID-19. Using immunoSEQ multiplex PCR, the repertoire was profiled, and TCRdb retains in-frame clones only, with some absent. In the table there are roughly 78,000 clones, 75% to 90% of which are singletons. Sequencing was carried out using peripheral blood. The source of these receptors is a man between 50 and 59 years old with COVID-19, enrolled during active disease.

This clone was seen only a few times. The CDR3 loop reads CASSLGSLAGRAKNIQYF. For the CDR3, the DNA is TGTGCCAGCAGCTTAGGGTCCCTGGCGGGAAGGGCCAAAAACATTCAGTACTTC. The chain uses TRBV7-6 and TRBJ2-4, with TRBD2 as a possible D gene (6 bases). V lost 1 base and J lost 1, with 17 bases in between. CDR3 length: 18 amino acids. Germline V lookup: CDR1 SGHVS, CDR2 FNYEAQ.

V and J are TRBV5-1 and TRBJ2-2; D uncertain. Germline lookup yields CDR1 SGHRS and CDR2 YFSETQ. Between the trimmed V and J ends, which lost 6 bases and 2 bases, there was a span of 11 bases. This CDR3 comprises 14 residues. This CDR3 reads CASTFDINTGELFF. The CDR3 DNA sequence: TGCGCCAGCACTTTCGACATTAACACCGGGGAGCTGTTTTTT.

The rearrangement uses TRBV18 and TRBJ1-2, with D perhaps TRBD1 (5 bases). V was clipped by 2 bases and J by 7 bases, with 5 bases between them. Germline V CDR1 and CDR2: KGHSH, LQKENI. CDR3 size: 11 residues. CDR3: CASSPGAGYTF. As DNA, the CDR3 is TGTGCCAGCTCACCAGGGGCTGGCTACACCTTC.

V and J are TRBV11-3 and TRBJ2-5; 9 bases agree with TRBD2. V shed 5 bases and J 5 bases; nucleotides not matched to a gene: 9. Germline V gene sequence: CDR1 SGHNT, CDR2 YENEEA. The CDR3 extends over 15 amino acids. CDR3 amino acids: CASSQAGGHGETQYF. CDR3 in DNA: TGTGCCAGCAGCCAGGCGGGGGGGCATGGCGAGACCCAGTACTTC.

The chain has TRBV18 and TRBJ1-1; no reliable D call. The CDR3 consists of 13 residues. Trimming left V 4 bases short and J 0 bases short, with 6 bases between. Germline V gene data show CDR1 as KGHSH and CDR2 as LQKENI. As DNA, the CDR3 is TGTGCCAGCTCACTTCGAGTGAACACTGAAGCTTTCTTT. Protein: CASSLRVNTEAFF.

V is TRBV7-9 and J is TRBJ2-7; D remains unclear. Germline-derived CDR1 and CDR2 are SEHNR and FQNEAQ (reference sequence). The CDR3 is 14 amino acids. The ends were cut back, 5 bases at V and 1 base at J, with 12 bases in the middle. The CDR3 DNA follows: TGTGCCAGCAGCCCCAGTGTAGCATCCTACGAGCAGTACTTC. Protein product: CASSPSVASYEQYF.

J is TRBJ2-7 and V is TRBV6-5, with 11 bases fitting TRBD2. The CDR3 has 14 amino acids. CDR1 and CDR2 from the germline V gene are MNHEY and SVGAGI. V dropped 6 bases and J dropped 3; count of bases not matched to a gene: 4. CDR3 coding DNA: TGTGCCAGCAGGGGGCTAGCGGGAGGCTACGAGCAGTACTTC. This sequence encodes CASRGLAGGYEQYF.

The chain links TRBV5-1 to TRBJ2-1, with 7 bases aligning to TRBD1. The CDR3 has 15 amino acids. The germline CDR1 and CDR2 sequences are SGHRS and YFSETQ. The V and J ends lost 4 bases and 2 bases, in that order; junction bases with no gene match: 6. The CDR3 is CASSASGTAYNEQFF. The CDR3 DNA reads TGCGCCAGCAGCGCATCCGGGACAGCCTACAATGAGCAGTTCTTC.

The chain joins TRBV7-3 to TRBJ2-2; the match to TRBD2 covers 8 bases. V gave up 6 bases and J gave up 3 bases; unmatched junction bases: 9. The length of the CDR3 is 16 residues. Germline values: CDR1 SGHTA, CDR2 FQGTGA. CDR3 sequence (DNA): TGTGCCAGCAGTCGTCGTAGCGGGACCTACACCGGGGAGCTGTTTTTT. Translation gives CASSRRSGTYTGELFF.

The chain recombines TRBV5-4 with TRBJ2-3; 10 bases align to TRBD1. V lost 4 bases, J lost 6 bases, and 2 bases stayed unmatched. This CDR3 has 13 amino acids. Germline V gene data show CDR1 as SGHNT and CDR2 as YYREEE (reference sequence). The CDR3, as DNA: TGTGCCAGCAGCGTGGACAGGGGGGATACGCAGTATTTT. Its protein product is CASSVDRGDTQYF.